The present T cell receptor beta chain was sequenced within a study of human T cells and chemical hapten exposure. The CDR3 totals 16 residues. V was shortened by 1 base and J by 0 bases, with 10 bases between the two germline ends. Germline CDR1 and CDR2: MGHDK and SYGVNS. Specified time point: patch test 1, 2 weeks after DPC sensitization. Documented treatment: therapeutic diphenylcyclopropenone sensitization with weekly scalp DPC. Single cDNA molecules in the library carried unique molecular identifiers attached during preparation. In TCRdb, the RACE reads were re-called with MiXCR into one record per CDR3 protein. The sample records about 360,000 distinct CDR3 sequences, approximately 6.3% being singletons.

The specimen comprised whole blood, sampled in connection with sensitization to the hapten diphenylcyclopropenone (DPC). The receptor was isolated from a woman between 18 and 29 years old with alopecia areata. Some clones in this sample may be carry-over from other donors' samples. The chain has TRBV25-1 and TRBJ1-3; D gene ambiguous. CDR3 sequence (DNA): TGTGCCAGCAGTGAATCATGGCTGAACTCTGGAAACACCATATATTTT. Protein product: CASSESWLNSGNTIYF.